A selection of T cell receptor beta chains follows, all from one sample in a study of T cell repertoires in cytomegalovirus infection. MiXCR, applied by TCRdb to the reads, yields one record per CDR3 protein. The sample lists about 770,000 distinct CDR3 sequences, roughly 28% occurring once. Their specific antigens are unknown. This specimen was cultured CD8+ T cells from PBMCs, taken from culture after CMV antigen stimulation. The receptor source for this set is a human donor in good health (CMV status not recorded). Some clones in this sample may be carry-over from other donors' samples. Both conserved end residues are trimmed from each CDR3.

>TRBJ2-3|TRBV27
ASSFRQGADTQY
>TRBJ1-6|TRBV27
ASRPGGVTPLH
>TRBJ2-7|TRBV6-5
ASSFPSGASYEQY
>TRBJ1-2|TRBV29-1
SVEDLYGDGYT
>TRBJ2-5|TRBV12-3/TRBV12-4
ASSRVQSGDQETQY
>TRBJ1-2|TRBV7-6
ASSFPKGMDNYGYT
>TRBJ2-1|TRBV7-7
ASSLERTGPNEQF
>TRBJ2-6|TRBV7-9
ASSSVTDSGANVLT
>TRBJ1-2|TRBV6-6
ASSPSAGLLDYGYT
>TRBJ2-5|TRBV6-5
ASSPDWVRETQY
>TRBJ2-6|TRBV7-9
ASTFASGQGIPSGANVLT
>TRBJ1-1|TRBV7-2
ASSPGPTTNTEAF
>TRBJ1-2|TRBV4-2
ASSQAEGAPINYGYT
>TRBJ2-2|TRBV5-6
ASRPRGQGLTGELF
>TRBJ1-6|TRBV19
ASNPGGRWNSPLH
>TRBJ2-1|TRBV9
ASSVPTSGRDNEQF
>TRBJ2-3|TRBV5-6
ASSLGSFGGVTDTQY
>TRBJ2-7|TRBV5-1
ASSLVVGDSYEQY
>TRBJ1-1|TRBV5-1
ASSLRGQNTEAF
>TRBJ1-5|TRBV27
ASSWTNLGNQPQH
>TRBJ1-1|TRBV7-2
ASSLITMDTEAF
>TRBJ2-3|TRBV5-8
ASSLGPRSASDTQY
>TRBJ1-1|TRBV27
ASSYQQGSMNTEAF
>TRBJ2-1|TRBV7-9
ASSLERGGGEQF
>TRBJ1-5|TRBV7-9
ASSPGQKQPQH
>TRBJ2-1|TRBV6-1
ASSERGQGASYNEQF